The 9 T cell receptor beta chains reported below all come from one sample, sequenced in a study of blood T cell repertoires in COVID-19. Clones were sequenced by immunoSEQ multiplex PCR, and TCRdb holds only the in-frame ones, with some missing. This sample has about 200,000 clones, with more than 75% found just once. Material: peripheral blood. These TCRs come from a man aged 45-60 years with acute or convalescent COVID-19.

The rearrangement links TRBV29-1 to TRBJ1-4; 7 nucleotides line up with TRBD1. This CDR3 spans 14 amino acids. V shed 6 bases, J shed 4 bases, and the junction held 8 bases outside the gene matches. Looked up from germline, CDR1 is SQVTM and CDR2 is ANQGSEA. This CDR3 reads CSVYKTGNNEKLFF. DNA for the CDR3: TGCAGCGTCTATAAGACAGGGAATAATGAAAAACTGTTTTTT.

The rearrangement joins TRBV29-1 to TRBJ1-1, with 7 bases that match TRBD1. The CDR3 length is 12 residues. Germline V gene data show CDR1 as SQVTM and CDR2 as ANQGSEA. V was clipped by 4 bases and J by 5 bases; unmatched bases: 4. CDR3 amino acids: CSVVRGQTEAFF. The CDR3 DNA is TGCAGCGTTGTTAGGGGGCAGACTGAAGCTTTCTTT.

The rearrangement links TRBV7-2 to TRBJ2-4, with a tentative D call TRBD1 (5 bases). The CDR3 runs to 14 residues. Trimming left V 3 bases short and J 3 bases short, with 9 bases between. From germline, CDR1 is SGHTA and CDR2 FQGNSA. The CDR3 DNA is TGTGCCAGCAGCTTTCAGGGCGGCAAAAACATTCAGTACTTC. It specifies CASSFQGGKNIQYF.

The CDR3 sequence: CASSQDLNGGVYGYTF. Here the CDR3 DNA reads TGTGCCAGCAGCCAAGATCTGAACGGGGGGGTCTATGGCTACACCTTC. V gene TRBV4-2 combines with J gene TRBJ1-2; maybe TRBD1 (5 bases). Germline CDR1 is LGHNA and CDR2 is YNFKEQ. The CDR3 covers 16 residues. Trimming took off 0 bases at V and 4 bases at J, with 15 bases between the two ends.

The chain employs TRBV18 and TRBJ1-5; no reliable D call. V was pared by 4 bases and J by 6 bases, with 13 bases between. CDR1 is KGHSH, CDR2 LQKENI, per germline. This CDR3 has 14 residues. CDR3 protein: CASSHGGSGQPQHF. The CDR3 coding sequence is TGTGCCAGCTCACACGGAGGGTCGGGTCAGCCCCAGCATTTT.

V is TRBV10-2 and J is TRBJ1-3, with 9 bases aligning to TRBD1. V shed 3 bases and J 0 bases; nucleotides not matched to a gene: 6. CDR1 and CDR2 from the germline V gene are WSHSY and SAAADI. The CDR3 consists of 17 residues. CDR3 residues: CASSDGTGSSSGNTIYF. The CDR3 nucleotides read TGCGCCAGCAGTGACGGGACAGGGAGTAGCTCTGGAAACACCATATATTTT.

The rearrangement joins TRBV18 to TRBJ1-2; D perhaps matches TRBD1 (6 bases). CDR3 length equals 19 residues. V lost 2 bases and J 0 bases, leaving 22 bases between the germline ends. The germline V gene has CDR1 KGHSH and CDR2 LQKENI. CDR3 residues: CASSPTPKLRDISNYGYTF. CDR3 DNA: TGTGCCAGCTCACCAACGCCGAAACTCCGGGACATTTCTAACTATGGCTACACCTTC.

The V call is TRBV11-3, the J call TRBJ2-1, with D unclear. The CDR3 is made up of 13 amino acids. CDR1 and CDR2 from the germline V gene are SGHNT and YENEEA. V dropped 5 bases and J dropped 6 bases, with 11 bases sitting between them. CDR3 loop: CASSRSRFNEQFF. The CDR3 coding sequence is TGTGCCAGCAGCCGGTCGCGCTTCAATGAGCAGTTCTTC.

About this clone itself: At the DNA level, this CDR3 is encoded by other sequences in the same sample as well. The chain recombines TRBV5-1 with TRBJ1-1, with a possible D match to TRBD1 (6 bases). The V gene's germline CDR1 is SGHRS and CDR2 YFSETQ. The V and J ends lost 4 bases and 1 base respectively, with 14 bases between them. This CDR3 contains 15 residues. The CDR3 loop reads CASSPNRDPNTEAFF. In DNA form, the CDR3 reads TGCGCCAGCAGCCCTAACAGGGACCCGAACACTGAAGCTTTCTTT.